The sequence of this TCR beta chain was determined in a study of OX40 agonist ivuxolimab in advanced cancers. Study background: Age averaged around 60 years (range roughly 20 to 90), and roughly 80% were male. Of the patients, three showed partial responses, one with hepatocellular carcinoma and two with cutaneous melanoma.

Method: immunoSEQ multiplex PCR; TCRdb's copy keeps in-frame clones and lacks some. The sample has about 48,000 clones; 82% are singletons. The germline V gene encodes CDR1 MNHEY and CDR2 SMNVEV (reference sequence). The CDR3 is made up of 16 amino acids. V trimming: 4 bases; J trimming: 2 bases; junction bases outside the gene matches: 10. The sample holds a few counts of this clone. Its antigen is currently unknown. Points from the study as a whole: There was clonal expansion of CD4+ and CD8+ blood T cells by week 6 at 0.1 to 3.0 mg/kg.

The sequence was collected from an adult with an advanced solid tumor such as melanoma, head and neck, liver or kidney cancer. The chain carries TRBV27 and TRBJ1-2; 7 nucleotides match TRBD1. The source material was CD4+ or CD8+ T cells sorted from blood, sampled in a trial of the OX40 agonist ivuxolimab. DNA of the CDR3: TGTGCCAGCAGTTCAATATCAGAGGGGGCGAACTATGGCTACACCTTC. This gives the protein CASSSISEGANYGYTF.